These T cell receptor beta chains were read from a single sample in a study of blood T cell repertoires in COVID-19. Measured with immunoSEQ multiplex PCR; TCRdb has only the in-frame clones, and not every one. This sample has 230,000 or so clones, with about 91% found just once. Sequenced sample: peripheral blood. The receptors stem from a middle-aged woman who had recovered from COVID-19. CDR3s include the opening cysteine and the closing phenylalanine or tryptophan. A D gene is named only where the DNA matches it firmly. Expanded clones are given a class, and other clones once, few, many or no size at all.

clone_size	v_call	d_call	j_call	cdr3_aa	cdr3_nt
.	TRBV12-3/TRBV12-4	.	TRBJ1-4	CASSFSDEKLFF	TGTGCCAGCAGCTTCTCCGATGAAAAACTGTTTTTT
.	TRBV2	.	TRBJ1-5	CASSAMGRGGQPQHF	TGTGCCAGCAGTGCGATGGGGAGGGGAGGTCAGCCCCAGCATTTT
.	TRBV14	.	TRBJ1-2	CASSRRGTDGYTF	TGTGCCAGCAGCCGCAGGGGTACAGATGGCTACACCTTC
.	TRBV9	.	TRBJ2-4	CASSVGAKNIQYF	TGTGCCAGCAGCGTAGGGGCAAAAAACATTCAGTACTTC
.	TRBV6-5	TRBD1	TRBJ2-1	CASIRQGADEQFF	TGTGCCAGCATACGTCAGGGGGCCGATGAGCAGTTCTTC
.	TRBV27	.	TRBJ1-1	CASSPGGGATFF	TGTGCCAGCAGTCCGGGGGGGGGTGCAACTTTCTTT
.	TRBV5-4	.	TRBJ2-2	CASSLVRMGGYTGELFF	TGTGCCAGCAGCTTGGTGCGGATGGGCGGGTACACCGGGGAGCTGTTTTTT
.	TRBV30	.	TRBJ2-2	CAWASRGDTGELFF	TGTGCCTGGGCAAGCAGGGGTGACACCGGGGAGCTGTTTTTT
.	TRBV2	.	TRBJ1-5	CASRGPSQGSNQPQHF	TGTGCCAGCAGGGGCCCCTCGCAGGGTAGCAATCAGCCCCAGCATTTT
.	TRBV6-5	TRBD2	TRBJ2-2	CASSYSLGGGTGELFF	TGTGCCAGCAGTTACTCGCTTGGCGGGGGCACCGGGGAGCTGTTTTTT
.	TRBV2	TRBD1	TRBJ2-2	CASSDLGTGVAGELFF	TGTGCCAGCAGCGACCTAGGGACAGGGGTTGCCGGGGAGCTGTTTTTT
few	TRBV7-2	TRBD1	TRBJ1-5	CASSVGQGASQPQHF	TGTGCCAGCAGCGTAGGGCAGGGGGCTTCTCAGCCCCAGCATTTT
.	TRBV3-1/TRBV3-2	TRBD2	TRBJ2-5	CASSQVPPSGQTQYF	TGTGCCAGCAGCCAAGTCCCCCCTAGCGGACAGACCCAGTACTTC
once	TRBV29-1	.	TRBJ2-3	CSVEANTDTQYF	TGCAGCGTTGAAGCAAACACAGATACGCAGTATTTT
.	TRBV11-2	TRBD2	TRBJ2-1	CASRALRREGFEQFF	TGTGCCAGCAGAGCTTTAAGGAGGGAGGGATTTGAGCAGTTCTTC
once	TRBV10-3	TRBD1	TRBJ1-2	CAISNRGQDYGYTF	TGTGCCATCAGTAACAGGGGGCAGGACTATGGCTACACCTTC
.	TRBV19	.	TRBJ2-3	CASAPSRFTDTQYF	TGTGCCAGCGCGCCTAGCCGGTTCACAGATACGCAGTATTTT
.	TRBV28	TRBD2	TRBJ2-1	CASSFPPWGGRYNEQFF	TGTGCCAGCAGTTTCCCGCCGTGGGGCGGGAGGTACAATGAGCAGTTCTTC
.	TRBV19	.	TRBJ2-5	CASSSPPRETQYF	TGTGCCAGTAGTAGCCCCCCACGGGAGACCCAGTACTTC
.	TRBV9	TRBD1	TRBJ2-1	CASSVGTGGYNEQFF	TGTGCCAGCAGCGTTGGGACAGGGGGTTACAATGAGCAGTTCTTC
.	TRBV5-6	.	TRBJ2-6	CASSLDSHSGANVLTF	TGTGCCAGCAGCTTGGACAGCCACTCTGGGGCCAACGTCCTGACTTTC
.	TRBV12-3/TRBV12-4	.	TRBJ1-1	CASSARERGEAFF	TGTGCCAGCAGTGCCCGAGAAAGGGGAGAAGCTTTCTTT
.	TRBV9	.	TRBJ2-2	CASSDRGATGELFF	TGTGCCAGCAGCGATCGGGGGGCCACCGGGGAGCTGTTTTTT
.	TRBV4-2	.	TRBJ1-6	CASSQAVPQGLRNSPLHF	TGTGCCAGCAGCCAAGCCGTTCCCCAGGGGCTTCGGAATTCACCCCTCCACTTT
.	TRBV20-1	TRBD2	TRBJ2-5	CSASSGGAVAQETQYF	TGCAGTGCTAGTAGCGGGGGGGCGGTAGCCCAAGAGACCCAGTACTTC
.	TRBV12-3/TRBV12-4	.	TRBJ2-2	CASSFRRTGELFF	TGTGCCAGCAGTTTCCGGAGGACCGGGGAGCTGTTTTTT
.	TRBV5-1	.	TRBJ2-7	CASSLVARSYEQYF	TGCGCCAGCAGCTTGGTCGCTAGGTCCTACGAGCAGTACTTC
.	TRBV6-1	.	TRBJ2-1	CASSETRGSFPYNEQFF	TGTGCCAGCAGTGAGACCAGGGGAAGTTTCCCCTACAATGAGCAGTTCTTC
.	TRBV2	.	TRBJ1-5	CASSAYGLNQPQHF	TGTGCCAGCAGTGCTTACGGACTCAATCAGCCCCAGCATTTT
.	TRBV9	TRBD2	TRBJ2-5	CASSVDNTSGGTAPNF	TGTGCCAGCAGCGTAGACAACACTAGCGGGGGAACCGCGCCGAACTTC
.	TRBV10-3	TRBD1	TRBJ2-5	CAISASTGVEETQYF	TGTGCCATCAGTGCCTCGACAGGGGTGGAAGAGACCCAGTACTTC
.	TRBV19	TRBD1	TRBJ1-2	CASSPRTGKDGYTF	TGTGCCAGTAGTCCTCGGACAGGGAAGGATGGCTACACCTTC
.	TRBV28	TRBD1	TRBJ1-4	CASSPGTVNEKLFF	TGTGCCAGCAGCCCGGGGACAGTTAATGAAAAACTGTTTTTT
.	TRBV5-6	TRBD1	TRBJ2-6	CASSRTGTGYSGANVLTF	TGTGCCAGCAGCAGAACCGGGACAGGGTATTCTGGGGCCAACGTCCTGACTTTC
.	TRBV7-6	.	TRBJ2-2	CASSLVAGSGELFF	TGTGCCAGCAGCTTAGTGGCAGGAAGCGGGGAGCTGTTTTTT
.	TRBV19	.	TRBJ2-5	CASKEQGSQETQYF	TGTGCCAGTAAAGAACAGGGAAGCCAAGAGACCCAGTACTTC
.	TRBV5-1	TRBD2	TRBJ2-3	CASRTSGAGDTQYF	TGCGCCAGCAGGACTAGCGGGGCGGGAGATACGCAGTATTTT
.	TRBV5-1	TRBD2	TRBJ2-3	CASSSSGGANTQYF	TGCGCCAGCAGCTCTAGCGGGGGGGCTAATACGCAGTATTTT
.	TRBV30	.	TRBJ1-6	CAWSVDRDSPLHF	TGTGCCTGGAGTGTAGATCGGGATTCACCCCTCCACTTT
once	TRBV7-2	TRBD1	TRBJ2-1	CASSRQQGANEQFF	TGTGCCAGCAGCCGCCAACAGGGGGCTAATGAGCAGTTCTTC